This TCR beta chain was found in a study of shared clonotypes between healthy human individuals. Clones were sequenced by immunoSEQ multiplex PCR, and TCRdb holds only the in-frame ones, with some missing. The profile shows millions of clones, approximately 93% of them singletons. This clone has a handful of counts. Germline V gives CDR1 LNHDA, CDR2 SQIVND (reference sequence). The V segment lost 5 bases and the J segment 10 bases; nucleotides outside the gene matches: 11. The CDR3 has 14 amino acids. V is TRBV19 and J is TRBJ1-1; 9 nucleotides align to TRBD1. Sequencing was done on a sample of naive CD4+ T cells from PBMCs. Subset defined: CD45RA+ positively selected. This clonotype originated in a man in his late teens or twenties in good health. Some clones in this sample may be carry-over from other donors' samples. The CDR3 region has the DNA TGTGCCAGTAGTCCGCTGGGACAGGGCTTTTCAGCTTTCTTT. This translates into CASSPLGQGFSAFF. The full variable domain, its missing parts supplied by reference TRBV19 and TRBJ1-1, is DGGITQSPKYLFRKEGQNVTLSCEQNLNHDAMYWYRQDPGQGLRLIYYSQIVNDFQKGDIAEGYSVSREKKESFPLTVTSAQKNPTAFYLCASSPLGQGFSAFFGQGTRLTVV.